This T cell receptor beta chain was sequenced in a study of OX40 agonist ivuxolimab in advanced cancers. Study details: Ivuxolimab, an agonist antibody against OX40 (CD134), was given to patients. Findings of the study overall: Researchers did not establish what antigens the expanded peripheral T cells target. On average, a greater number of expanded clones characterised CD8+ T cells relative to CD4+.

Concerning this clone itself: Its cognate antigen is unknown.

TCRdb's table, derived via immunoSEQ multiplex PCR, lists solely in-frame clones and lacks some. The sample includes 65,000 to 95,000 clones, 86% of them seen just once. There are 16 residues in the CDR3. Germline CDR1 and CDR2: MNHEY and SVGAGI. The junction had 11 bases not matched to a gene; V was cut back by 0 bases and J by 7 bases. The sequence was obtained from an adult with an advanced solid tumor such as melanoma, head and neck, liver or kidney cancer. Sequences were derived from CD4+ or CD8+ T cells sorted from blood, sampled in a trial of the OX40 agonist ivuxolimab. This chain links TRBV6-5 with TRBJ1-2, with TRBD1 identical over 7 bases. Here the CDR3 reads CASSYSFRQGLSGYTF. Here the CDR3 DNA reads TGTGCCAGCAGTTACTCTTTTCGACAGGGCCTTTCTGGCTACACCTTC.